Listed below are T cell receptor beta chains from one sample, sequenced in a study of cytomegalovirus exposure and HLA in healthy donors. Assay: immunoSEQ multiplex PCR; the TCRdb copy retains only in-frame clones and omits some. Of 200,000 to 250,000 clones listed, more than 65% are singletons. Sequenced: PBMCs. All receptors come from a woman in her twenties or thirties in good health and CMV-seronegative. The CDR3 runs from the conserved cysteine through the conserved F or W.

J | V | CDR3
TRBJ2-5 | TRBV6-5 | CASSLGQTQYF
TRBJ2-1 | TRBV7-9 | CASSPRTGDYNEQFF
TRBJ2-3 | TRBV5-4 | CASSLDSRSTDTQYF
TRBJ2-3 | TRBV6-5 | CASSWTSGTDTQYF
TRBJ2-7 | TRBV5-1 | CASSVGQVYEQYF
TRBJ2-7 | TRBV2 | CASSAPGAYEQYF
TRBJ1-1 | TRBV5-4 | CASSFRTGTGGTEAFF
TRBJ2-1 | TRBV4-1 | CASSQEYREGYNEQFF
TRBJ1-1 | TRBV30 | CAWSVLTEAFF
TRBJ2-1 | TRBV11-2 | CASSRRGEQFF
TRBJ1-1 | TRBV6-6 | CASRPYTRGQAFF
TRBJ2-3 | TRBV5-1 | CASSFTAGGRTDTQYF
TRBJ2-1 | TRBV18 | CASSLLAGVYNEQFF
TRBJ2-1 | TRBV19 | CASSDGAGGEQFF
TRBJ2-5 | TRBV28 | CASSPDRDQETQYF
TRBJ1-2 | TRBV25-1 | CASSLGGVGNYGYTF
TRBJ1-2 | TRBV4-1 | CASSQAFGTGQDYYGYTF
TRBJ1-1 | TRBV27 | CASSLGSGPNTEAFF
TRBJ2-7 | TRBV30 | CAWSEGDRALREQYF
TRBJ2-1 | TRBV19 | CASTRLGGGYNEQFF
TRBJ1-2 | TRBV6-5 | CASSYAGYGYTF
TRBJ1-1 | TRBV29-1 | CSVEVAVLGAEAFF
TRBJ2-4 | TRBV15 | CATSRGGRIAKNIQYF
. | TRBV5-5 | CASSSRDRGSYEQYF
TRBJ1-2 | TRBV29-1 | CSVDQGIGGYTF
TRBJ1-2 | TRBV4-2 | CASSQDLDVGAFYGYTF
TRBJ2-3 | TRBV5-3 | CANAVSSGGAHTQYF
TRBJ1-2 | TRBV6-5 | CASRVGTGGDYGYTF
TRBJ1-2 | TRBV5-1 | CASSSGQGADGYTF
TRBJ2-2 | TRBV27 | CASSSPLTDYTGELFF
TRBJ1-1 | TRBV18 | CASSFGPRTGNTEAFF
TRBJ1-1 | TRBV19 | CATTPGDRATEAFF
TRBJ2-1 | TRBV27 | CASSGGRSYNEQFF
TRBJ2-7 | TRBV9 | CASSGQGESDEQYF
TRBJ1-2 | TRBV27 | CASSLREGDSYTF
TRBJ1-3 | TRBV6-5 | CASSPGGISGNTIYF
TRBJ1-2 | TRBV19 | CATTQGGTRGGNYGYTF
TRBJ2-6 | TRBV11-3 | CASSPRLSGANVLTF
TRBJ2-1 | TRBV4-2 | CASSQVDGGALNEQFF
TRBJ2-1 | TRBV25-1 | CASGLAGKDEQFF
TRBJ2-5 | TRBV7-9 | CASSTRTSGRIQTQYF
TRBJ2-7 | TRBV5-6 | CASSFRRTGELWEQYF
TRBJ2-3 | TRBV6-1 | CASSGMVESTQYF
TRBJ2-2 | TRBV5-4 | CASSLTDTGELFF
TRBJ1-1 | TRBV7-3 | CASSLGSGRRGTEAFF
TRBJ2-7 | TRBV6-1 | CASSEATGTSGFSYEQYF
TRBJ2-5 | TRBV11-2 | CASSPPTSGGRGTQYF
TRBJ1-1 | TRBV11-2 | CASSLGDRVRAEAFF
TRBJ1-2 | TRBV15 | CATSRTGEEEGYTF
TRBJ1-3 | TRBV6-5 | CASSPQGAFGNTIYF